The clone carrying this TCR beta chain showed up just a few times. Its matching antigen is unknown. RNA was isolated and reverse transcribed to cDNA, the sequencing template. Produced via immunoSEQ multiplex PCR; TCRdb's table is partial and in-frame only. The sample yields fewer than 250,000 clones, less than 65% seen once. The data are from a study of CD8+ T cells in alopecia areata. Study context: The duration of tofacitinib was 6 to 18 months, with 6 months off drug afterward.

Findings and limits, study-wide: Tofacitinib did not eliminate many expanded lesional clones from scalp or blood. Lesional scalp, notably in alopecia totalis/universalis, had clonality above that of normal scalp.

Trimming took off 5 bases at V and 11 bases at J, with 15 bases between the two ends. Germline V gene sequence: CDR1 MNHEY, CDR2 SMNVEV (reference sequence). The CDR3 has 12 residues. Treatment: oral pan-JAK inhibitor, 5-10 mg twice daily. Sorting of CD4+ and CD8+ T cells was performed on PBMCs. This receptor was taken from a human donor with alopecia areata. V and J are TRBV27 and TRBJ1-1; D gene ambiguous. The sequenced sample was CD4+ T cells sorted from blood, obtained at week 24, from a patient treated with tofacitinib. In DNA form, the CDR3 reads TGTGCCAGCAGTGTTAGAGGCGGTCGGGCTTTCTTT. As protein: CASSVRGGRAFF.